This T cell receptor (beta chain) emerged from a study of blood T cell repertoires in COVID-19. As handled by the study authors: By means of reference gene primer amplification, nucleated cell counts were estimated. Clones were read by immunoSEQ multiplex PCR, and TCRdb kept only the in-frame ones, dropping some. That table furnishes V, J and clone size, whereas the DNA furnished D and trimming. The table shows under 500,000 clones, with 75% to 90% occurring only once. This CDR3 comprises 13 residues. V lost 4 bases and J lost 1, with 7 bases in between. Germline CDR1 and CDR2: KGHSH and LQKENI. This TCR was recovered from a woman aged 25 to 39 with acute or convalescent COVID-19. The chain is built from TRBV18 and TRBJ1-1, with a possible D match to TRBD1 (6 bases). The sample comprised peripheral blood. Here the CDR3 reads CASSQGENTEAFF. Written as DNA, the CDR3 is TGTGCCAGCTCACAGGGGGAGAACACTGAAGCTTTCTTT.